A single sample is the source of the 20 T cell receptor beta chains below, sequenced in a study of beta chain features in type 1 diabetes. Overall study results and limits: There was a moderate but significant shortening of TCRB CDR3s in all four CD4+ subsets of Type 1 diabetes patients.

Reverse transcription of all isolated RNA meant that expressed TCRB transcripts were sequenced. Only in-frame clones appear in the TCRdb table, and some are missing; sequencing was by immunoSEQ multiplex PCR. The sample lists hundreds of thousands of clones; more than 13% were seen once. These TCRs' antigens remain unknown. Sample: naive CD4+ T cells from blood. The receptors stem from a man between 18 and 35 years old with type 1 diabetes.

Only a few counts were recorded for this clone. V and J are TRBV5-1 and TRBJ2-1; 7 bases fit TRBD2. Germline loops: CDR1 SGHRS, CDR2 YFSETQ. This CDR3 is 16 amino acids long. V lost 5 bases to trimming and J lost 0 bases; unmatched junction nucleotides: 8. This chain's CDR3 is CASSRRESSSYNEQFF. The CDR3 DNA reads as TGCGCCAGCAGTAGGCGGGAGTCCTCCTCCTACAATGAGCAGTTCTTC.

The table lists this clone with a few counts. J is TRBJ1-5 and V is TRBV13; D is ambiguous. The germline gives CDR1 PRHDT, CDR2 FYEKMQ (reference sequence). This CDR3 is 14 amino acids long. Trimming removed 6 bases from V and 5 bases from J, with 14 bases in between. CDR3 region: CASSLGGPDQPQHF. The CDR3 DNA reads TGTGCCAGCAGTCTAGGAGGCCCTGATCAGCCCCAGCATTTT.

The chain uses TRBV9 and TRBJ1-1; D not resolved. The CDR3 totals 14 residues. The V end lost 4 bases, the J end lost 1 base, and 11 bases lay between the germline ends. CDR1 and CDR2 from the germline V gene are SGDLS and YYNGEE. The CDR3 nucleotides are TGTGCCAGCAGCCCCCGCCCGGCGAACACTGAAGCTTTCTTT. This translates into CASSPRPANTEAFF.

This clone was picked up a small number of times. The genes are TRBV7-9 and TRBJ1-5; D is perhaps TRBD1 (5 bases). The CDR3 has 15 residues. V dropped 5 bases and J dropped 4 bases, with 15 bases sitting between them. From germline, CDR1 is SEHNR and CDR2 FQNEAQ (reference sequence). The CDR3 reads CASSMGTAGNQPQHF. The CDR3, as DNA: TGTGCCAGCAGCATGGGGACGGCTGGGAATCAGCCCCAGCATTTT. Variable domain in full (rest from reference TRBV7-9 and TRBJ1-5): DTGVSQNPRHKITKRGQNVTFRCDPISEHNRLYWYRQTLGQGPEFLTYFQNEAQLEKSRLLSDRFSAERPKGSFSTLEIQRTEQGDSAMYLCASSMGTAGNQPQHFGDGTRLSIL.

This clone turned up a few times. The CDR3 spells CSAMTGQETQYF. The CDR3 bases are TGCAGCGCCATGACAGGGCAAGAGACCCAGTACTTC. V is TRBV29-1 and J is TRBJ2-5, with TRBD1 matching over 7 bases. The germline V gene has CDR1 SQVTM and CDR2 ANQGSEA. The CDR3 runs to 12 residues. The trim removed 7 bases at V and 2 bases at J, leaving 4 bases unmatched. Variable domain in full (rest from reference TRBV29-1 and TRBJ2-5): SAVISQKPSRDICQRGTSLTIQCQVDSQVTMMFWYRQQPGQSLTLIATANQGSEATYESGFVIDKFPISRPNLTFSTLTVSNMSPEDSSIYLCSAMTGQETQYFGPGTRLLVL.

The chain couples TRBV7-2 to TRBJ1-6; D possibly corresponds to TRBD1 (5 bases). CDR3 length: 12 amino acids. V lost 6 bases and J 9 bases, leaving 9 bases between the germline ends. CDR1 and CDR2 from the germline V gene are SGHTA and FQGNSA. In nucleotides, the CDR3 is TGTGCCAGCAGATTTGGGGGTTCACCCCTCCACTTT. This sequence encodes CASRFGGSPLHF.

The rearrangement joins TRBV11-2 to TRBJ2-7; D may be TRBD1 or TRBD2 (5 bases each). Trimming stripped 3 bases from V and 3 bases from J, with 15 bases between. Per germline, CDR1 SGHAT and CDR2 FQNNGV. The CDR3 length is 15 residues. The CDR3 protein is CASSFSQGEGYEQYF. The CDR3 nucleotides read TGTGCCAGCAGCTTTAGTCAGGGTGAGGGCTACGAGCAGTACTTC.

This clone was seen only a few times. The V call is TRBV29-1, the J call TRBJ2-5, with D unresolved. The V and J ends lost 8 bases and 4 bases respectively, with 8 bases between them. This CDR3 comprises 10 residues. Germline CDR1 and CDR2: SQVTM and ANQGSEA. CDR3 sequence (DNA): TGCAGCACTCGTTCAGAGACCCAGTACTTC. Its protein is CSTRSETQYF.

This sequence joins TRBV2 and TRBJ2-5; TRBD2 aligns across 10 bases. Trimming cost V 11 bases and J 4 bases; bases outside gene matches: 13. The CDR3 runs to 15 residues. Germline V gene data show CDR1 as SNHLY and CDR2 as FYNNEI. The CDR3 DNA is TGTGCCGTTGGGGAGCGGGAGGGCCCTGGAGAGACCCAGTACTTC. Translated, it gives CAVGEREGPGETQYF.

CDR3 nucleotide sequence: TGCGCCAGCAGCTTGACAGGGGATTCTCTAGAGCAGTACTTC. Translated, it gives CASSLTGDSLEQYF. The J gene is TRBJ2-7, the V gene TRBV5-1; TRBD1 matches 7 bases. J lost 7 bases, V lost 1 base, and 8 bases had no gene match. The germline V gene encodes CDR1 SGHRS and CDR2 YFSETQ. This CDR3 is built from 14 residues.

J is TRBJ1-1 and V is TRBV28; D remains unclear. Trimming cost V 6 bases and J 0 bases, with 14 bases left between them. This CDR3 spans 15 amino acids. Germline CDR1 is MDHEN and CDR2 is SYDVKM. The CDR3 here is CASRREARVNTEAFF. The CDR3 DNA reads TGTGCCAGCAGGCGGGAGGCTAGGGTGAACACTGAAGCTTTCTTT. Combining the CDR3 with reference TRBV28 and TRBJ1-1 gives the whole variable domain DVKVTQSSRYLVKRTGEKVFLECVQDMDHENMFWYRQDPGLGLRLIYFSYDVKMKEKGDIPEGYSVSREKKERFSLILESASTNQTSMYLCASRREARVNTEAFFGQGTRLTVV.

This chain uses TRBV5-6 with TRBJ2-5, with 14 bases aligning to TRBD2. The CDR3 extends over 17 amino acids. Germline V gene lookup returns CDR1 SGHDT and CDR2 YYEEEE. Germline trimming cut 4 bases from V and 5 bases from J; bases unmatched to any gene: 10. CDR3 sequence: CASSAGLAGGRGETQYF. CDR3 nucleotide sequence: TGTGCCAGCAGCGCCGGACTAGCGGGGGGCCGTGGGGAGACCCAGTACTTC.

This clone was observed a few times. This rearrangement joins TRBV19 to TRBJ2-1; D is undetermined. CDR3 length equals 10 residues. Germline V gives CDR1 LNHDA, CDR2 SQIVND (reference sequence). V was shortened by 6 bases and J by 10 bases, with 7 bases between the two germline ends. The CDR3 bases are TGTGCCAGTAGCGATTTAGAGCAGTTCTTC. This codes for CASSDLEQFF.

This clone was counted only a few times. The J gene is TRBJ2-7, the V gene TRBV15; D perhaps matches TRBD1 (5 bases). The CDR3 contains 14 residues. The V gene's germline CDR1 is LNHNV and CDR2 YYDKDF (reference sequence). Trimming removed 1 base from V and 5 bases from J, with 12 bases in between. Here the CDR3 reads CATSRVPQGNEQYF. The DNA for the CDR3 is TGTGCCACCAGCAGAGTCCCCCAGGGTAACGAGCAGTACTTC.

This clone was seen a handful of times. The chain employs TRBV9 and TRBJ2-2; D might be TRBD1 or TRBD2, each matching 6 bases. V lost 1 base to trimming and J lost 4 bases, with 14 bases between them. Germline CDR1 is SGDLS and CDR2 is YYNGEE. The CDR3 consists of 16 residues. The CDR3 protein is CASSVRGDQGTGELFF. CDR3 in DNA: TGTGCCAGCAGCGTAAGGGGGGACCAGGGCACCGGGGAGCTGTTTTTT.

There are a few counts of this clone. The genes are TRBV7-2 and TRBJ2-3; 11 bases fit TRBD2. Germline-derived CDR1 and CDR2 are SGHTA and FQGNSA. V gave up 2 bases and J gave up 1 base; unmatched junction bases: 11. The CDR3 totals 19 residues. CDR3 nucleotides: TGTGCCAGCAGCTTAAAGCTAGCGGGAGGCCAGTGGCGCACAGATACGCAGTATTTT. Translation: CASSLKLAGGQWRTDTQYF.

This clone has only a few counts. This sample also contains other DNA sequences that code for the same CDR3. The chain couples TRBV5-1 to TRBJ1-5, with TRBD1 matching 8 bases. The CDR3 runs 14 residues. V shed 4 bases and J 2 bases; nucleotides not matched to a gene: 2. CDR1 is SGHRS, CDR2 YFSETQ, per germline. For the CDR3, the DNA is TGCGCCAGCAGCCTGACAGGGGGCAATCAGCCCCAGCATTTT. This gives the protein CASSLTGGNQPQHF.

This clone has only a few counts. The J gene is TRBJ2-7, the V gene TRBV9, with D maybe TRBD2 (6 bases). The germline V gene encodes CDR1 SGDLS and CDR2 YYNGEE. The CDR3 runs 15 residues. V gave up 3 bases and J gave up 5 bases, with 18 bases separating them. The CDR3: CASSALGRGGNEQYF. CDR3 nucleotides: TGTGCCAGCAGCGCCCTCGGGCGGGGCGGGAACGAGCAGTACTTC.

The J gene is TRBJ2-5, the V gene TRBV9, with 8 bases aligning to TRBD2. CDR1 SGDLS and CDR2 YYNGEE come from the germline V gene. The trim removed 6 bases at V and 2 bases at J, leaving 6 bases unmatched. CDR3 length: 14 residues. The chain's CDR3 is CASTPGGQQETQYF. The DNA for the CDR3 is TGTGCCAGCACCCCGGGGGGGCAGCAAGAGACCCAGTACTTC.

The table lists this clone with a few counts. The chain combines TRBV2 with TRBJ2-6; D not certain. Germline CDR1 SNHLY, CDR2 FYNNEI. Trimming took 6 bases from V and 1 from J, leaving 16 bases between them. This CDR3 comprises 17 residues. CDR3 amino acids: CASSGSWAFSGANVLTF. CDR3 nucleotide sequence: TGTGCCAGCAGCGGGTCGTGGGCGTTTTCTGGGGCCAACGTCCTGACTTTC. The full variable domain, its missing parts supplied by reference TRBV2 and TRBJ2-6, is EPEVTQTPSHQVTQMGQEVILRCVPISNHLYFYWYRQILGQKVEFLVSFYNNEISEKSEIFDDQFSVERPDGSNFTLKIRSTKLEDSAMYFCASSGSWAFSGANVLTFGAGSRLTVL.